A selection of T cell receptor beta chains follows, all from one sample in a study of shared clonotypes between healthy human individuals. Some clones are missing from TCRdb's copy, which holds only in-frame ones; the method was immunoSEQ multiplex PCR. The data show 600,000 or so clones, with roughly 95% seen just once and 0.11% held by the top ten. The material sequenced was naive CD8+ T cells sorted from blood. Source of these receptors: a woman in her twenties or thirties in good health. Each CDR3 is given with its conserved first and last residue. The D gene is left open where the match is weak. Not all rows give a size; the values are once, few, many and, for expanded clones, a class.

TRBJ2-7 | - | TRBV2 | - | TGTGCCAGCAGTGAACGGGGGTACGAGCAGTACTTC | CASSERGYEQYF
TRBJ2-1 | TRBD2 | TRBV7-6 | - | TGTGCCAGCAGCTATACTAGCGGGGGGGGAAATGAGCAGTTCTTC | CASSYTSGGGNEQFF
TRBJ2-7 | - | TRBV6-1 | - | TGTGCCAGCAGTGCCCCCCAGGGGGAGAGCGGGAGTGTCCTGGAGCAGTACTTC | CASSAPQGESGSVLEQYF
TRBJ1-2 | - | TRBV28 | - | TGTGCCAGCATTACAGCCAAGGGGGGCTACACCTTC | CASITAKGGYTF
TRBJ2-3 | - | TRBV7-9 | - | TGTGCCAGCAGCTGGCCCTTAAGAACAGATACGCAGTATTTT | CASSWPLRTDTQYF
TRBJ2-7 | - | TRBV28 | - | TGTGCCAGCAGAGGGGACGAGACAAACTACGAGCAGTACTTC | CASRGDETNYEQYF
TRBJ2-6 | - | TRBV27 | - | TGTGCCAGCAGTTTCACAGGGACTGGGGCCAACGTCCTGACTTTC | CASSFTGTGANVLTF
TRBJ1-2 | - | TRBV29-1 | - | TGCAGCGTTGAAGCTCTACAGGAGAATCATCCTCTATATGGCTACACCTTC | CSVEALQENHPLYGYTF
TRBJ2-1 | - | TRBV28 | - | TGTGCCAGCAGTTTAAGGCGGGAAAGTTTTAAGGGCTCCTACAATGAGCAGTTCTTC | CASSLRRESFKGSYNEQFF
TRBJ2-3 | TRBD2 | TRBV6-1 | - | TGTGCCAGCAGTGAAGTATTAGCGGGCGGCACAGATACGCAGTATTTT | CASSEVLAGGTDTQYF
TRBJ1-3 | - | TRBV9 | - | TGTGCCAGCAGCACCGGAAACACCATATATTTT | CASSTGNTIYF
TRBJ1-3 | - | TRBV9 | - | TGTGCCAGCAGCGTAGGGAGGGGACAAAGAAACACCATATATTTT | CASSVGRGQRNTIYF
TRBJ1-1 | - | TRBV4-1 | few | TGCGCCAGCAGCCAAAGGTCCATGAACACTGAAGCTTTCTTT | CASSQRSMNTEAFF
TRBJ1-1 | - | TRBV7-9 | - | TGTGCCAGCAGCCTAGAACAGGGCACGGGGACTGAAGCTTTCTTT | CASSLEQGTGTEAFF